This TCR beta chain emerged from a study of shared clonotypes between healthy human individuals. Overall study: The people who gave samples were two women and three men aged 18 to 49. General study points: Sampling involved blood alone; tissue repertoires likely differ.

Comments on this clone: Its antigen is not known.

Each cell subset's genomic DNA was divided evenly among several immunoSEQ plates. TCRdb's copy holds only in-frame clones and misses some; the assay was immunoSEQ multiplex PCR. This sample has about 680,000 clones; about 91% occur once, and the top ten carry approximately 24%. Naivety among CD8 cells was defined by CD45RO negativity and positive CCR7 selection, thereby excluding terminally differentiated effector memory CD45RA+ cells. Sequencing input: naive CD8+ T cells sorted from blood. This sequence was found in a man aged 25-45 years in good health.

The CDR3 is CASRGTSGMYNEQFF. CDR3 DNA sequence: TGTGCCAGCAGGGGTACTAGCGGGATGTACAATGAGCAGTTCTTC. The chain employs TRBV2 and TRBJ2-1, with 10 bases lining up with TRBD2. This CDR3 is built from 15 residues. J was trimmed by 4 bases and V by 6 bases; bases with no gene match: 6. Germline CDR1 and CDR2: SNHLY and FYNNEI.